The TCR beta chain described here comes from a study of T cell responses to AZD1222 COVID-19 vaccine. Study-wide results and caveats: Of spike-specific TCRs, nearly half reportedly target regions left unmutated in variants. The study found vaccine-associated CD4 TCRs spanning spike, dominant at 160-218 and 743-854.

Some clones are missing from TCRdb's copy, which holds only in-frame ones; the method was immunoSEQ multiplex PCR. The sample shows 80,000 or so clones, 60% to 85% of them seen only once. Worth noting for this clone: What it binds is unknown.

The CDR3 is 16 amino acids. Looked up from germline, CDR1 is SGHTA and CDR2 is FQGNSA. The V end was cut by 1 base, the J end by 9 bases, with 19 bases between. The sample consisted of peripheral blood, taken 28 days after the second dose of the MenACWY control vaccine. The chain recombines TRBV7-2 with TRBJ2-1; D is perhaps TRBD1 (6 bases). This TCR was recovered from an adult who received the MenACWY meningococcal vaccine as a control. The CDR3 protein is CASSLVVGQGPGEQFF. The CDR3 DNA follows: TGTGCCAGCAGCTTAGTAGTTGGGCAGGGGCCCGGTGAGCAGTTCTTC. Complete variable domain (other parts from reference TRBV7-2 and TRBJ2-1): GAGVSQSPSNKVTEKGKDVELRCDPISGHTALYWYRQSLGQGLEFLIYFQGNSAPDKSGLPSDRFSAERTGGSVSTLTIQRTQQEDSAVYLCASSLVVGQGPGEQFFGPGTRLTVL.